This passage covers 2 T cell receptor beta chains from one sample sequenced in a study of blood T cell repertoires in COVID-19. Some clones are missing from TCRdb's copy, which holds only in-frame ones; the method was immunoSEQ multiplex PCR. Among more than 200,000 clones, around 80% were seen once, and the ten largest hold around 1.5%. Sequencing was carried out using peripheral blood. Receptors originate from a woman in her thirties or forties who had recovered from COVID-19.

This clone came up many times. V gene TRBV14 combines with J gene TRBJ2-2, with D possibly TRBD1 on 5 matching bases. Trimming took off 2 bases at V and 4 bases at J, with 11 bases between the two ends. Germline values: CDR1 SGHDN, CDR2 FVKESK. The CDR3 spans 15 residues. In DNA, the CDR3 is TGTGCCAGCAGCCAACTCAGGGCCCGCACCGGGGAGCTGTTTTTT. It yields the protein CASSQLRARTGELFF. The variable domain in full, with the rest retrieved from reference TRBV14 and TRBJ2-2, is EAGVTQFPSHSVIEKGQTVTLRCDPISGHDNLYWYRRVMGKEIKFLLHFVKESKQDESGMPNNRFLAERTGGTYSTLKVQPAELEDSGVYFCASSQLRARTGELFFGEGSRLTVL.

This clone was counted a few times. The V gene is TRBV7-9, the J gene TRBJ2-2; 7 positions agree with TRBD1. This CDR3 spans 15 amino acids. Germline V gene lookup returns CDR1 SEHNR and CDR2 FQNEAQ (reference sequence). V lost 3 bases and J lost 4; bases outside the gene matches: 5. The CDR3 DNA reads TGTGCCAGCAGCTTCGGGGACAGAGGCACCGGGGAGCTGTTTTTT. Translation gives CASSFGDRGTGELFF. Looking up the rest from reference TRBV7-9 and TRBJ2-2 gives the full variable domain: DTGVSQNPRHKITKRGQNVTFRCDPISEHNRLYWYRQTLGQGPEFLTYFQNEAQLEKSRLLSDRFSAERPKGSFSTLEIQRTEQGDSAMYLCASSFGDRGTGELFFGEGSRLTVL.